This T cell receptor (beta chain) came from a study of spatial heterogeneity in lung cancer. Study-level information: For the average unique TCR and UMI combination, more than 9.5 occurrences appeared in raw reads.

Study-level results: Resection saw ubiquitous expanded tumor TCRs appear in blood more than follow-up did.

Note on this clonotype: No antigen is known for it.

The CDR3 totals 13 residues. V lost 3 bases, J lost 6 bases, and 9 bases lay in between. Per germline, CDR1 LGHNT and CDR2 FRNRAP. TCRdb re-called the 5' RACE reads with MiXCR, one entry per CDR3 protein. This sample has 30,000 to 40,000 distinct CDR3 sequences, with roughly 5.4% found just once. Time point noted: sample taken at primary tumor resection. Just over 70 TRACERx patients with early, untreated non-small cell lung cancer donated samples. Material for sequencing was whole RNA from tumor, nontumor lung or frozen PBMC, left unsorted. The source material was PBMCs, sampled at surgery. The chain is built from TRBV12-5 and TRBJ2-1, with D maybe TRBD1 (6 bases). The sequence was collected from a female donor with early-stage non-small cell lung cancer. CDR3 region: CASGLSGVNEQFF. CDR3 bases: TGTGCTAGTGGTTTATCAGGGGTCAATGAGCAGTTCTTC.